The 9 T cell receptor beta chains reported below all come from one sample, sequenced in a study of cytomegalovirus exposure and HLA in healthy donors. This PCR relied on a set of 60 Vbeta primers and 13 Jbeta primers. Assay used: immunoSEQ multiplex PCR; TCRdb lists only in-frame clones, some missing. There are over 150,000 clones in the sample; under 80% occur only once, and 4.5% to 5.5% lies in the top ten. The sample taken for sequencing was PBMCs. These TCRs come from a man aged 25 to 40 in good health and CMV-seropositive.

The chain recombines TRBV12-5 with TRBJ1-5, with D perhaps matching TRBD1 (5 bases). This CDR3 has 15 amino acids. Trimming pared 4 bases from V and 5 bases from J, leaving 15 bases between. The germline CDR1 and CDR2 sequences are LGHNT and FRNRAP. CDR3: CASGSGVGQDQPQHF. The CDR3 DNA reads TGTGCTAGTGGTTCGGGGGTGGGCCAGGATCAGCCCCAGCATTTT.

This chain uses TRBV7-6 with TRBJ1-5; TRBD1 matches at 11 bases. The germline CDR1 and CDR2 sequences are SGHVS and FNYEAQ. The CDR3 length is 14 residues. Trimming removed 5 bases from V and 5 bases from J; junction bases left unmatched: 2. DNA of the CDR3: TGTGCCAGCAGCCTGGGACAGGGGGATCAGCCCCAGCATTTT. Translated: CASSLGQGDQPQHF.

This clone was detected many times. The J gene is TRBJ1-2, the V gene TRBV6-5, with D possibly matching TRBD1 (5 bases). Germline CDR1 reads MNHEY; CDR2 reads SVGAGI. The CDR3 totals 14 residues. V was shortened by 2 bases and J by 7 bases, with 14 bases between the two germline ends. The chain's CDR3 is CASSYGQGLSGYTF. In nucleotides, the CDR3 is TGTGCCAGCAGTTACGGCCAGGGTCTAAGTGGCTACACCTTC.

There are a few counts of this clone. The chain couples TRBV7-8 to TRBJ2-1, with TRBD1 as a possible D gene (5 bases). Trimming shortened V by 4 bases and J by 0 bases, and 13 bases separated the two germline ends. The CDR3 has 16 amino acids. Germline-derived CDR1 and CDR2 are SGHVS and FQNEAQ. The CDR3 protein is CASSSQGGSSYNEQFF. CDR3 DNA: TGTGCCAGCAGCTCCCAGGGCGGCAGCTCCTACAATGAGCAGTTCTTC.

The J gene is TRBJ1-6, the V gene TRBV25-1; the D is unclear. V was cut by 2 bases and J by 9 bases, with 17 bases left in between. CDR1 and CDR2 (germline): MGHDK, SYGVNS. This CDR3 spans 16 amino acids. The CDR3 loop is CASSEKGKPRGSPLHF. The CDR3 nucleotides read TGTGCCAGCAGTGAAAAGGGAAAGCCCCGGGGTTCACCCCTCCACTTT.

To note about this clone: The identical CDR3 is also encoded by other nucleotide sequences in the sample. The genes are TRBV7-2 and TRBJ2-5, with a tentative D call TRBD2 (5 bases). Trimming removed 1 base at V and 5 bases at J, with 8 bases between. This CDR3 has 13 residues. Looked up from germline, CDR1 is SGHTA and CDR2 is FQGNSA. In DNA form, the CDR3 reads TGTGCCAGCAGCTTAGGGGGAGTGGAGACCCAGTACTTC. Translating it yields CASSLGGVETQYF.

The CDR3 protein is CASGSPSALPGSTIYF. For the CDR3, the DNA is TGTGCTAGTGGTTCCCCAAGCGCGCTGCCTGGGTCCACCATATATTTT. J is TRBJ1-3 and V is TRBV12-5, with D uncertain. The CDR3 sequence is 16 residues long. Germline V CDR1 and CDR2: LGHNT, FRNRAP. The V gene lost 4 bases and the J gene lost 9 bases, with 22 bases spanning the gap.

This chain connects TRBV18 to TRBJ1-5; weak D call: TRBD1 (5 bases). This CDR3 contains 17 residues. Germline CDR1 is KGHSH and CDR2 is LQKENI. Trimming removed 8 bases at V and 2 bases at J, with 22 bases between. In DNA, the CDR3 is TGTGCCAGCACCGGATCTCAAGCCGGGGGTGGCAATCAGCCCCAGCATTTT. It codes for CASTGSQAGGGNQPQHF. Combining the CDR3 with reference TRBV18 and TRBJ1-5 gives the whole variable domain NAGVMQNPRHLVRRRGQEARLRCSPMKGHSHVYWYRQLPEEGLKFMVYLQKENIIDESGMPKERFSAEFPKEGPSILRIQQVVRGDSAAYFCASTGSQAGGGNQPQHFGDGTRLSIL.

The rearrangement joins TRBV18 to TRBJ1-5; possibly TRBD1 for D (5 bases). This CDR3 spans 15 amino acids. Germline lookup yields CDR1 KGHSH and CDR2 LQKENI. Trimming removed 0 bases from V and 4 bases from J, with 10 bases in between. Here the CDR3 reads CASSPPGGVNQPQHF. CDR3 DNA: TGTGCCAGCTCACCACCGGGAGGGGTGAATCAGCCCCAGCATTTT.